A selection of T cell receptor beta chains follows, all from one sample in a study of T cells in Graves' hyperthyroidism and ophthalmopathy. Each CDR3 protein gets one entry after TCRdb re-called the multiplex PCR reads with MiXCR. This sample has hundreds of thousands of distinct CDR3 sequences; under 15% occur once, and the top ten carry over 3.5%. The sequencing input was blood. These receptors all stem from a woman in her thirties or forties with Graves' ophthalmopathy. CDR3s include the opening cysteine and the closing phenylalanine or tryptophan. Fields, in order: J gene, V gene, D gene, clone size, CDR3 protein, CDR3 DNA. A D gene is named only where the DNA matches it firmly. A row's size may be missing; if present it is once, few, many or a size class.

TRBJ1-1 TRBV6-1 - - CASRSLGHFTEAFF TGTGCCAGCAGGTCGTTGGGACACTTCACTGAAGCTTTCTTT
TRBJ2-7 TRBV30 - many CAWGTNYEQYF TGTGCCTGGGGGACGAACTACGAGCAGTACTTC
TRBJ1-2 TRBV7-8 TRBD1 many CASSLGQDINYGYTF TGTGCCAGCAGCTTGGGACAGGATATTAACTATGGCTACACCTTC
TRBJ2-7 TRBV19 - many CASRGQTSYEQYF TGTGCCAGCCGTGGACAGACCTCCTACGAGCAGTACTTC
TRBJ2-7 TRBV20-1 TRBD2 many CSARDDSGSELQYF TGCAGTGCTAGAGATGATAGCGGGAGCGAGTTACAGTACTTC
TRBJ2-5 TRBV12-3/TRBV12-4 - many CASSSTLSGSPYF TGTGCCAGCAGTTCCACCCTATCAGGAAGTCCGTACTTC
TRBJ2-7 TRBV27 - many CASSFSWEDGEQYF TGTGCCAGCAGTTTTAGTTGGGAGGATGGCGAGCAGTACTTC
TRBJ2-5 TRBV7-6 TRBD1 many CASSLGQGIETQYF TGTGCCAGCAGCTTGGGACAGGGTATAGAGACCCAGTACTTC
TRBJ2-7 TRBV20-1 TRBD2 many CSVWTSGAYEQYF TGCAGTGTCTGGACTAGCGGAGCCTACGAGCAGTACTTC
TRBJ2-7 TRBV7-2 - many CASSWAGQNYEQYF TGTGCCAGCAGCTGGGCGGGACAGAACTACGAGCAGTACTTC
TRBJ1-2 TRBV6-2/TRBV6-3 - - CASSDERTAFNYGYTF TGTGCCAGCAGTGATGAAAGGACAGCTTTTAACTATGGCTACACCTTC
TRBJ1-5 TRBV28 - many CASSSPRPPRQPQHF TGTGCCAGCAGTTCTCCCCGGCCCCCTCGGCAGCCCCAGCATTTT
TRBJ1-1 TRBV28 - few CASSLTGSYSRRLNTEAFF TGTGCCAGCAGTTTAACAGGGTCCTACTCCCGGCGTTTGAACACTGAAGCTTTCTTT
TRBJ2-7 TRBV28 - many CASMEGGFDEQYF TGTGCCAGCATGGAGGGTGGGTTTGACGAGCAGTACTTC
TRBJ1-2 TRBV27 - many CASSLAAFGGLNYGYTF TGTGCCAGCAGCTTGGCTGCATTCGGTGGCCTTAACTATGGCTACACCTTC
TRBJ2-7 TRBV28 TRBD1 many CASRLQGDEQYF TGTGCCAGCAGACTACAGGGGGACGAGCAGTACTTC
TRBJ2-7 TRBV11-2 - - CASSSSGTDSYEQYF TGTGCCAGCAGCTCGAGCGGGACAGATTCCTACGAGCAGTACTTC
TRBJ2-5 TRBV30 - - CAWSGGREYQETQYF TGTGCCTGGAGTGGAGGGCGGGAATACCAAGAGACCCAGTACTTC
TRBJ2-7 TRBV6-1 TRBD1 - CASLWTGGHEQYF TGTGCCAGCCTCTGGACAGGGGGCCACGAGCAGTACTTC
TRBJ1-3 TRBV5-1 - many CASSLAGASGNTIYF TGCGCCAGCAGCTTGGCCGGAGCCTCTGGAAACACCATATATTTT
TRBJ2-7 TRBV20-1 TRBD2 many CSAWTSGNEQYF TGCAGTGCTTGGACTAGCGGGAACGAGCAGTACTTC
TRBJ1-1 TRBV10-3 - - CAISESGENTEAFF TGTGCCATCAGTGAGTCAGGGGAGAACACTGAAGCTTTCTTT
TRBJ1-2 TRBV27 TRBD1 many CASRRQGDYGYTF TGTGCCAGCAGGAGACAGGGTGACTATGGCTACACCTTC
TRBJ1-1 TRBV29-1 TRBD1 many CSAYHRGTLTSNTEAFF TGCAGCGCATATCACAGGGGGACCCTGACTTCGAACACTGAAGCTTTCTTT
TRBJ2-2 TRBV7-3 - - CASSLYISGELFF TGTGCCAGCAGCTTATATATTTCCGGGGAGCTGTTTTTT
TRBJ2-6 TRBV6-2/TRBV6-3 TRBD2 few CASYLGLAGLSGANVLTF TGTGCCAGCTACCTGGGACTAGCGGGACTCTCTGGGGCCAACGTCCTGACTTTC
TRBJ2-7 TRBV28 - many CASSLPDLQQYF TGTGCCAGCAGTTTGCCGGACCTTCAGCAGTACTTC
TRBJ2-2 TRBV24-1 TRBD2 many CATAGGTGELFF TGTGCCACCGCGGGAGGGACCGGGGAGCTGTTTTTT
TRBJ2-5 TRBV24-1 - many CATSDWDGETQYF TGTGCCACCAGTGATTGGGACGGGGAGACCCAGTACTTC
TRBJ2-3 TRBV5-4 - few CASSSYRDTSTDTQYF TGTGCCAGCAGCTCCTATAGGGACACCAGCACAGATACGCAGTATTTT
TRBJ2-7 TRBV6-2/TRBV6-3 TRBD2 many CAGSSGSYEQYF TGTGCCGGATCTAGCGGCTCCTACGAGCAGTACTTC
TRBJ1-1 TRBV12-5 - many CASAHGVNTEAFF TGTGCTAGCGCCCATGGGGTGAACACTGAAGCTTTCTTT
TRBJ2-5 TRBV6-1 - - CASALLASRYQETQYF TGTGCCAGCGCTTTGCTAGCGTCCCGGTACCAAGAGACCCAGTACTTC
TRBJ2-7 TRBV28 TRBD2 many CASTATREHYEQYF TGTGCCAGCACGGCTACGCGGGAGCACTACGAGCAGTACTTC
TRBJ2-5 TRBV30 TRBD2 - CAWSDGTSGMETQYF TGTGCCTGGAGTGATGGGACTAGCGGGATGGAGACCCAGTACTTC
TRBJ1-1 TRBV29-1 - - CSSGWGGISEAFF TGCAGCTCTGGTTGGGGAGGGATCTCTGAAGCTTTCTTT
TRBJ2-5 TRBV11-1 TRBD1 many CASSNPGTGGAKYF TGTGCCAGCAGCAACCCCGGGACAGGGGGTGCGAAGTACTTC
TRBJ1-5 TRBV7-8 - few CASSSIRGLQPQHF TGTGCCAGCAGCTCCATCAGGGGCTTGCAGCCCCAGCATTTT
TRBJ2-2 TRBV6-2/TRBV6-3 - many CASSYFTGELFF TGTGCCAGCAGTTACTTCACCGGGGAGCTGTTTTTT
TRBJ2-5 TRBV2 TRBD2 many CASTGGSQETQYF TGTGCCAGCACGGGGGGAAGCCAAGAGACCCAGTACTTC
TRBJ1-2 TRBV7-8 TRBD1 - CASRNTRGTGADHGYAF TGTGCCAGCAGGAATACCCGGGGGACAGGGGCGGATCATGGCTACGCCTTC
TRBJ2-2 TRBV7-9 - - CASSPEGNAGELFF TGTGCCAGCAGCCCAGAAGGGAACGCCGGGGAGCTGTTTTTT
TRBJ1-5 TRBV6-1 - many CATLGGSGRNQPQHF TGTGCCACCCTCGGCGGGTCAGGGAGAAATCAGCCCCAGCATTTT
TRBJ1-5 TRBV4-3 - few CASNQDRVGGNQPQHF TGCGCCAGCAACCAAGATCGGGTAGGGGGGAATCAGCCCCAGCATTTT
TRBJ2-5 TRBV20-1 TRBD1 many CSAPSLTGEETQYF TGCAGTGCTCCCTCCTTGACAGGGGAAGAGACCCAGTACTTC
TRBJ1-2 TRBV12-3/TRBV12-4 TRBD1 many CASNSGQTNYGYTF TGTGCCAGCAACTCGGGACAGACTAACTATGGCTACACCTTC
TRBJ2-4 TRBV20-1 TRBD2 many CSAVGLAASKNIQYF TGCAGTGCTGTCGGACTAGCGGCGTCCAAAAACATTCAGTACTTC
TRBJ2-7 TRBV2 TRBD2 many CASSYTGLAGVEQYF TGTGCCAGCAGTTACACCGGACTAGCGGGAGTCGAGCAGTACTTC
TRBJ2-2 TRBV2 TRBD1 - CASSGHWTGSGELFF TGTGCCAGCAGTGGCCATTGGACAGGGTCCGGGGAGCTGTTTTTT
TRBJ2-4 TRBV7-2 - - CASSMSPTPAKNIQYF TGTGCCAGCAGCATGTCCCCCACCCCGGCCAAAAACATTCAGTACTTC
TRBJ2-7 TRBV19 - many CASSISPIHPYEQYF TGTGCCAGTAGTATCAGTCCAATCCACCCCTACGAGCAGTACTTC
TRBJ2-7 TRBV7-9 - many CASSLEPGIGGEQYF TGTGCCAGCAGCTTAGAACCGGGAATCGGAGGCGAGCAGTACTTC
TRBJ1-5 TRBV5-1 - many CASSPGGSVNQPQHF TGCGCCAGCAGCCCGGGAGGCAGTGTTAATCAGCCCCAGCATTTT
TRBJ2-2 TRBV6-1 TRBD2 - CASKGLAGDTGELFF TGTGCCAGCAAAGGACTAGCGGGAGACACCGGGGAGCTGTTTTTT